These 16 T cell receptor beta chains came from one sample sequenced in a study of CD8+CD57+ T cells in acquired aplastic anemia (dated by TCRdb to the late 2010s). TCRdb lists the instrument as Illumina HiSeq 2000. TCR beta VDJ combination and CDR3 sequence profiling used genomic DNA as the template. The public reads were reanalyzed by TCRdb: fastp trimming at Q25, MiXCR alignment, in-frame beta chains only. Each entry is one CDR3 protein sequence, shown with its most common DNA and genes. Present in this sample are 260,000 or so distinct CDR3 sequences, 47% of which were seen just once. The ten largest make up over 7.5% of the sample. Flow cytometry had shown CD8+CD57+ cell expansion in the patients selected for sequencing. Sequencing was done on a sample of sorted CD4+, CD8+, or CD8+CD57+ T cells (not recorded which) from PBMCs. Receptors were obtained from a human donor with aplastic anemia.

V usage is TRBV5-1 and J usage is TRBJ1-5, with 8 nucleotides matching TRBD1. V was pared by 4 bases and J by 3 bases, with 21 bases of the junction left unmatched. The CDR3 runs to 20 residues. CDR1 is SGHRS, CDR2 YFSETQ, per germline. CDR3 region: CASSPAWLSPGGPHNQPQHF. The CDR3 bases are TGCGCCAGCAGCCCGGCATGGCTTAGCCCAGGGGGCCCTCACAATCAGCCCCAGCATTTT.

V gene TRBV3-1 combines with J gene TRBJ2-3; a weak D match, TRBD1 (5 bases). Trimming shortened V by 3 bases and J by 2 bases, and 18 bases separated the two germline ends. Germline lookup yields CDR1 LGHDT and CDR2 YNNKEL (reference sequence). This CDR3 region has 17 residues. CDR3 coding DNA: TGTGCCAGCAGCCAGGGCTCACAGGTTATGGTCACAGATACGCAGTATTTT. Protein product: CASSQGSQVMVTDTQYF.

For this clonotype: Possible read error: a much larger clone is one base away. The chain joins TRBV11-2 to TRBJ1-6; D is perhaps TRBD1 (6 bases). The CDR3 has 15 amino acids. The V end was cut by 2 bases, the J end by 8 bases, with 13 bases between. Germline-derived CDR1 and CDR2 are SGHAT and FQNNGV. The CDR3 sequence: CASSLSTAGDSPLHF. CDR3 nucleotide sequence: TGTGCCAGCAGCTTATCTACGGCAGGGGATTCACCCCTCCACTTT.

This clonotype appeared many times. V gene TRBV7-9 combines with J gene TRBJ2-5; TRBD1 is a possible D gene (6 bases). V was shortened by 2 bases and J by 0 bases, with 7 bases between the two germline ends. CDR3 length equals 14 residues. The germline CDR1 and CDR2 sequences are SEHNR and FQNEAQ (reference sequence). CDR3 loop: CASSLNRDQETQYF. DNA of the CDR3: TGTGCCAGCAGCTTAAACAGGGACCAAGAGACCCAGTACTTC.

The chain uses TRBV6-4 and TRBJ2-3, with 7 bases aligning to TRBD2. Germline values: CDR1 MRHNA, CDR2 SNTAGT. V trimming: 5 bases; J trimming: 1 base; junction bases outside the gene matches: 6. CDR3 length: 15 amino acids. In nucleotides, the CDR3 is TGTGCCAGCAGTAAGCTAGCGGATGGCACAGATACGCAGTATTTT. Protein sequence: CASSKLADGTDTQYF.

This clonotype occurred many times. This chain uses TRBV24-1 with TRBJ1-2; D is undetermined. Germline loops: CDR1 KGHDR, CDR2 SFDVKD. Trimming cost V 4 bases and J 2 bases, with 4 bases left between them. The CDR3 totals 12 residues. The CDR3 DNA is TGTGCCACCAGTGACCCCAACTATGGCTACACCTTC. It translates to CATSDPNYGYTF.

This clonotype was seen only once. A much larger clone is a single base away; this may be a read error. The chain links TRBV28 to TRBJ1-1; no reliable D call. The CDR3 runs to 14 residues. CDR1 and CDR2 (germline): MDHEN, SYDVKM. CDR3 sequence: CASSLTQTNTEASF. DNA of the CDR3: TGTGCCAGCAGTTTAACCCAGACGAACACTGAAGCTTCCTTT.

Details on this clonotype: At one of its ends the junction is not consistent with the germline gene, which may arise from a read error. The V gene is TRBV7-6, the J gene TRBJ2-3; D tentatively fits TRBD1 or TRBD2 (6 bases each). The CDR3 sequence is 16 residues long. Germline CDR1 and CDR2: SGHVS and FNYEAQ. CDR3 sequence (DNA): TGTGCCAGCAGCCGTCCAACAGGGAGGCGAACAGATACGCAGTGTTTT. Translated, it gives CASSRPTGRRTDTQCF.

This clonotype was detected only a few times. The chain employs TRBV9 and TRBJ1-2; no firm D call. V gave up 1 base and J gave up 6 bases, with 13 bases separating them. CDR3 size: 14 residues. Germline V CDR1 and CDR2: SGDLS, YYNGEE. This CDR3 is CASSVTSGRDGYTF. The CDR3 nucleotides are TGTGCCAGCAGCGTAACGTCCGGAAGGGATGGCTACACCTTC.

J is TRBJ1-6 and V is TRBV7-3; D uncertain. The CDR3 is made up of 16 amino acids. Germline V gene data show CDR1 as SGHTA and CDR2 as FQGTGA. Trimming removed 0 bases from V and 4 bases from J, with 10 bases in between. As DNA, the CDR3 is TGTGCCAGCAGCTTAACTGGGTCCCCTTATAATTCACCCCTCCACTTT. This translates into CASSLTGSPYNSPLHF. The full variable domain, with the rest looked up from reference TRBV7-3 and TRBJ1-6, is GAGVSQTPSNKVTEKGKYVELRCDPISGHTALYWYRQSLGQGPEFLIYFQGTGAADDSGLPNDRFFAVRPEGSVSTLKIQRTERGDSAVYLCASSLTGSPYNSPLHFGNGTRLTVT.

This chain uses TRBV7-9 with TRBJ1-5; no clear D gene. Looked up from germline, CDR1 is SEHNR and CDR2 is FQNEAQ (reference sequence). The V end lost 2 bases, the J end lost 1 base, and 24 bases lay between the germline ends. The CDR3 loop spans 20 amino acids. The CDR3 coding sequence is TGTGCCAGCAGCTTAAGTTCAGTTAACACTGAAGCGTCCAGCAATCAGCCCCAGCATTTT. Translating it yields CASSLSSVNTEASSNQPQHF.

The chain couples TRBV9 to TRBJ1-1, with D unresolved. V was cut by 6 bases and J by 0 bases, with 9 bases left in between. This CDR3 contains 13 residues. Per the germline V gene, CDR1 is SGDLS and CDR2 is YYNGEE. CDR3 loop: CASTGLVNTEAFF. CDR3 coding DNA: TGTGCCAGCACCGGGTTGGTGAACACTGAAGCTTTCTTT.

The chain employs TRBV2 and TRBJ1-1; D not resolved. This CDR3 spans 15 amino acids. Trimming cost V 2 bases and J 5 bases, with 15 bases left between them. In germline, CDR1 is SNHLY, CDR2 FYNNEI. The CDR3 reads CASSENNLGRTEAFF. CDR3 coding DNA: TGTGCCAGCAGTGAAAACAACCTGGGAAGGACTGAAGCTTTCTTT.

This clonotype was seen many times. The chain is built from TRBV7-9 and TRBJ2-7; a weak D match, TRBD1 (5 bases). The germline V gene has CDR1 SEHNR and CDR2 FQNEAQ (reference sequence). The CDR3 contains 12 residues. The V end lost 4 bases, the J end lost 3 bases, and 7 bases lay between the germline ends. The CDR3 coding sequence is TGTGCCAGCAGCTCACAGGTCTACGAGCAGTACTTC. As protein: CASSSQVYEQYF.

V gene TRBV10-3 combines with J gene TRBJ2-1, with 8 bases matching TRBD1. Germline CDR1 is ENHRY and CDR2 is SYGVKD. V trimming: 5 bases; J trimming: 3 bases; junction bases outside the gene matches: 6. The CDR3 totals 15 residues. CDR3 DNA: TGTGCCATCAGTACCGACAGGGGAGGCTACAATGAGCAGTTCTTC. This codes for CAISTDRGGYNEQFF.

The J gene is TRBJ2-2, the V gene TRBV10-3, with D perhaps assigned TRBD1 or TRBD2 (5 bases each). The germline V and J ends were trimmed by 3 bases and 2 bases, with 13 bases remaining between them. Germline V lookup: CDR1 ENHRY, CDR2 SYGVKD. The CDR3 extends over 16 amino acids. The CDR3 here is CAISDQGRKNTGELFF. In DNA form, the CDR3 reads TGTGCCATCAGTGACCAGGGACGAAAAAACACCGGGGAGCTGTTTTTT.